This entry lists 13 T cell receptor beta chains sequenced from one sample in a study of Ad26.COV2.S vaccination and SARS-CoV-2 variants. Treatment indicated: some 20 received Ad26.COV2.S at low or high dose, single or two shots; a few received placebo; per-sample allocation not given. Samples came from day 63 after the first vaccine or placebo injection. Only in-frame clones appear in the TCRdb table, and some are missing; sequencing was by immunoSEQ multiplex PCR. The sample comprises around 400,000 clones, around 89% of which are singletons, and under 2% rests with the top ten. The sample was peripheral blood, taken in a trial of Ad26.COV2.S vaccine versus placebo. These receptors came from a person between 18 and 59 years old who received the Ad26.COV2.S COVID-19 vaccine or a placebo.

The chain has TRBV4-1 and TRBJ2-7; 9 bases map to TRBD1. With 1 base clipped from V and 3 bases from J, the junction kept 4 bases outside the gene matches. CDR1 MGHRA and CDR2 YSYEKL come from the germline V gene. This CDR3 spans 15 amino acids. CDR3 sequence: CASSQGTGVRYEQYF. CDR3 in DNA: TGCGCCAGCAGCCAAGGGACAGGGGTCCGCTACGAGCAGTACTTC.

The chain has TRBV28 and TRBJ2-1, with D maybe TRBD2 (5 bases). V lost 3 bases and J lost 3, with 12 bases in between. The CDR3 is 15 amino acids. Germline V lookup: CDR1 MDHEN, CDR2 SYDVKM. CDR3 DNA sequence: TGTGCCAGCAGTTTCGGTAATAGCGTCTACAATGAGCAGTTCTTC. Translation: CASSFGNSVYNEQFF.

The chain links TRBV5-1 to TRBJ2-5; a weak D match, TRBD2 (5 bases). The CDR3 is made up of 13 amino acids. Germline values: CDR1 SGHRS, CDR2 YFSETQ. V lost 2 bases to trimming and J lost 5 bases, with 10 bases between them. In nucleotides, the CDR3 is TGCGCCAGCAGCTTTACGCCGGGGGAGACCCAGTACTTC. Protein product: CASSFTPGETQYF.

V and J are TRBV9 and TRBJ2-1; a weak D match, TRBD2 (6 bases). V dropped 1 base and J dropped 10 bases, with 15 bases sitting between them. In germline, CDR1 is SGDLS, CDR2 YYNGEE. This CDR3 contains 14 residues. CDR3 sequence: CASSVQGGNIEQFF. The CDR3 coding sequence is TGTGCCAGCAGCGTACAAGGAGGGAACATCGAGCAGTTCTTC.

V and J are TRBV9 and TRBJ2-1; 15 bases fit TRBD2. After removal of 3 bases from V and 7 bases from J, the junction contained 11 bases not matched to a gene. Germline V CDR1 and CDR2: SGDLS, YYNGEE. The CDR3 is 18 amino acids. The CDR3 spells CASSAPRTSGRAQNEQFF. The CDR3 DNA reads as TGTGCCAGCAGCGCCCCCCGGACTAGCGGGAGGGCCCAGAATGAGCAGTTCTTC.

This CDR3 is CASSRLAGGPTQETQYF. Here the CDR3 DNA reads TGTGCCAGCAGCCGGCTAGCGGGAGGGCCCACCCAAGAGACCCAGTACTTC. The rearrangement joins TRBV9 to TRBJ2-5, with 12 bases that match TRBD2. The CDR3 runs 17 residues. Per germline, CDR1 SGDLS and CDR2 YYNGEE. The V segment lost 4 bases and the J segment 1 base; nucleotides outside the gene matches: 8.

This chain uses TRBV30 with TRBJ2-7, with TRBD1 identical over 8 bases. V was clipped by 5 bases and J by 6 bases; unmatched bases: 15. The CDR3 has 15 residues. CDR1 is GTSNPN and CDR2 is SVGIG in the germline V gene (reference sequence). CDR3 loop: CAWFRRGQGAVEQYF. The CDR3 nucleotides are TGTGCCTGGTTCAGACGGGGCCAGGGGGCCGTCGAGCAGTACTTC.

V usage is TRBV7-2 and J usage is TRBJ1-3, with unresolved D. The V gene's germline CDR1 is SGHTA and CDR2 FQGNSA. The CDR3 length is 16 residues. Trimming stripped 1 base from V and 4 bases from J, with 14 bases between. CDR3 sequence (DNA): TGTGCCAGCAGCTTAGAAGCGACGGACCCAGGAAACACCATATATTTT. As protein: CASSLEATDPGNTIYF.

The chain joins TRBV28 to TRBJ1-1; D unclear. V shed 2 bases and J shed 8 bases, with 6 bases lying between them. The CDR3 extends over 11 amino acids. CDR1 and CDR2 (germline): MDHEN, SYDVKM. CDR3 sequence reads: CASSLAFEAFF. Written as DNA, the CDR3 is TGTGCCAGCAGTTTAGCATTCGAAGCTTTCTTT. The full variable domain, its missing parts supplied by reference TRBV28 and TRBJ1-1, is DVKVTQSSRYLVKRTGEKVFLECVQDMDHENMFWYRQDPGLGLRLIYFSYDVKMKEKGDIPEGYSVSREKKERFSLILESASTNQTSMYLCASSLAFEAFFGQGTRLTVV.

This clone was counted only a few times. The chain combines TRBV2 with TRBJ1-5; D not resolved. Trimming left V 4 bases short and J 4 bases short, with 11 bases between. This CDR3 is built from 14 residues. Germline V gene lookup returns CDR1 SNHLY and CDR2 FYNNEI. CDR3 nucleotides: TGTGCCAGCAGTGGAGGGCAGACTAATCAGCCCCAGCATTTT. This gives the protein CASSGGQTNQPQHF.

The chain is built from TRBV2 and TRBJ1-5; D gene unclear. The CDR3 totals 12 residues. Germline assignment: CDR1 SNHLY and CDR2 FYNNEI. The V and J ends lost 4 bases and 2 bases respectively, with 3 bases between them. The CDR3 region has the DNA TGTGCCAGCAGTGGGGGCAATCAGCCCCAGCATTTT. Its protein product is CASSGGNQPQHF.

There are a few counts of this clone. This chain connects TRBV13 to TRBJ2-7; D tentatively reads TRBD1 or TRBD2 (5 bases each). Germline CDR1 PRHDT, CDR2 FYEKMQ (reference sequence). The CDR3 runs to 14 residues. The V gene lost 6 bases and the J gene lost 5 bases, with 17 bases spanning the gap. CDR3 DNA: TGTGCCAGCAGGAACCGGGACCGACCCAACGAGCAGTACTTC. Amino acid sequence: CASRNRDRPNEQYF.

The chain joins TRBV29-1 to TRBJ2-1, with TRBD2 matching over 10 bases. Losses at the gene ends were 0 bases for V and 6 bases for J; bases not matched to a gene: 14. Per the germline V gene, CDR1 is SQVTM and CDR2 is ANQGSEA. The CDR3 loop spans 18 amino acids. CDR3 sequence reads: CSVEDPVLAGVNPNEQFF. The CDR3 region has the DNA TGCAGCGTTGAAGATCCGGTCCTAGCGGGAGTAAATCCCAATGAGCAGTTCTTC.